A single sample is the source of the 22 T cell receptor beta chains below, sequenced in a study of cytotoxic CD8 clonotypes in ibrutinib-treated CLL. The method was immunoSEQ multiplex PCR; TCRdb's version includes in-frame clones alone and lacks a portion of them. The sample gives some 350,000 clones, approximately 67% of which show up once; 6% to 6.5% is in the top ten. Here the sequenced sample was PBMCs, taken after 36 months of ibrutinib treatment. Source of these receptors: a human donor with chronic lymphocytic leukemia.

The chain is built from TRBV7-8 and TRBJ2-7; D possibly corresponds to TRBD2 (5 bases). The CDR3 spans 12 residues. V dropped 3 bases and J dropped 5 bases, with 8 bases sitting between them. CDR1 is SGHVS, CDR2 FQNEAQ, per germline. The CDR3 loop reads CASSFRGDEQYF. Written as DNA, the CDR3 is TGTGCCAGCAGCTTCCGGGGAGACGAGCAGTACTTC.

The V gene is TRBV28, the J gene TRBJ2-7; 8 nucleotides match TRBD2. This CDR3 region has 13 residues. Germline V gene data show CDR1 as MDHEN and CDR2 as SYDVKM. V dropped 8 bases and J dropped 5; count of bases not matched to a gene: 8. The CDR3 protein is CASWEREKNEQYF. CDR3 DNA sequence: TGTGCCAGCTGGGAGCGGGAGAAGAACGAGCAGTACTTC.

V and J are TRBV6-1 and TRBJ2-5, with 9 nucleotides matching TRBD2. This CDR3 spans 13 amino acids. V shed 8 bases and J 3 bases; nucleotides not matched to a gene: 4. Germline CDR1 MNHNS, CDR2 SASEGT. CDR3 in amino acids: CASGSSGEETQYF. The CDR3 region has the DNA TGTGCCAGCGGTTCTAGCGGGGAAGAGACCCAGTACTTC.

This sequence joins TRBV18 and TRBJ2-7; 7 nucleotides agree with TRBD1. V lost 2 bases, J lost 4 bases, and 5 bases stayed unmatched. CDR3 length equals 14 residues. The germline V gene has CDR1 KGHSH and CDR2 LQKENI. The CDR3 DNA reads TGTGCCAGCTCACCATATAAACAGGGGTACGAGCAGTACTTC. Its protein product is CASSPYKQGYEQYF. Full variable domain (missing parts from reference TRBV18 and TRBJ2-7): NAGVMQNPRHLVRRRGQEARLRCSPMKGHSHVYWYRQLPEEGLKFMVYLQKENIIDESGMPKERFSAEFPKEGPSILRIQQVVRGDSAAYFCASSPYKQGYEQYFGPGTRLTVT.

This clone has more than one count but fewer than ten. V and J are TRBV5-6 and TRBJ1-2; D may be TRBD1 (6 bases). Germline assignment: CDR1 SGHDT and CDR2 YYEEEE. The length of the CDR3 is 14 residues. Trimming left V 2 bases short and J 4 bases short, with 12 bases between. The CDR3 protein is CASSFGGRFYGYTF. The DNA of the CDR3 is TGTGCCAGCAGCTTTGGGGGGCGCTTCTATGGCTACACCTTC.

The genes are TRBV19 and TRBJ2-7; 8 nucleotides agree with TRBD2. The germline CDR1 and CDR2 sequences are LNHDA and SQIVND (reference sequence). The CDR3 sequence is 14 residues long. The V segment lost 5 bases and the J segment 6 bases; nucleotides outside the gene matches: 9. The CDR3 is CASSPRGGRSEQYF. As DNA, the CDR3 is TGTGCCAGTAGTCCAAGGGGCGGGAGGAGCGAGCAGTACTTC.

This clone was seen a handful of times. The chain uses TRBV5-4 and TRBJ1-2, with 7 nucleotides matching TRBD1. J was trimmed by 2 bases and V by 5 bases; bases with no gene match: 3. CDR3 length: 13 residues. Germline V gene data show CDR1 as SGHNT and CDR2 as YYREEE (reference sequence). The CDR3 protein is CASRQGKNYGYTF. The CDR3 DNA reads as TGTGCCAGCAGACAGGGGAAGAACTATGGCTACACCTTC.

The chain joins TRBV25-1 to TRBJ2-1; D is unresolved. CDR3 size: 16 residues. Trimming shortened V by 1 base and J by 5 bases, and 15 bases separated the two germline ends. Germline V lookup: CDR1 MGHDK, CDR2 SYGVNS. The CDR3 DNA is TGTGCCAGCAGTGAATTATGGGGTTTTGGGGACAATGAGCAGTTCTTC. Its translation: CASSELWGFGDNEQFF.

The V gene is TRBV7-9, the J gene TRBJ2-3; 8 positions match TRBD1. Germline V gene lookup returns CDR1 SEHNR and CDR2 FQNEAQ (reference sequence). The CDR3 consists of 15 residues. V shed 6 bases, J shed 2 bases, and the junction held 7 bases outside the gene matches. The CDR3 DNA reads as TGTGCCAGCAGGGCTCGACAGGGGTACACAGATACGCAGTATTTT. This gives the protein CASRARQGYTDTQYF.

J is TRBJ2-2 and V is TRBV5-6; weak D call: TRBD1 (5 bases). This CDR3 comprises 15 residues. Germline V gene data show CDR1 as SGHDT and CDR2 as YYEEEE. V was trimmed by 0 bases and J by 3 bases, leaving 9 bases between them. CDR3 sequence reads: CASSLVVRDTGELFF. In DNA form, the CDR3 reads TGTGCCAGCAGCTTGGTTGTCAGGGACACCGGGGAGCTGTTTTTT.

CDR3 coding DNA: TGTGCTAGTGGTTTATACGGAGGGACCGGGGAGCTGTTTTTT. This codes for CASGLYGGTGELFF. The J gene is TRBJ2-2, the V gene TRBV12-5; possibly TRBD2 for D (6 bases). Germline CDR1 reads LGHNT; CDR2 reads FRNRAP. V dropped 3 bases and J dropped 5 bases, with 10 bases sitting between them. The CDR3 contains 14 residues.

This rearrangement joins TRBV19 to TRBJ2-7; a possible D gene is TRBD2 (7 bases). The ends were cut back, 3 bases at V and 4 bases at J, with 13 bases in the middle. Germline V CDR1 and CDR2: LNHDA, SQIVND (reference sequence). The CDR3 is 14 residues long. The DNA of the CDR3 is TGTGCCAGTAGTATGGTGGGGGGGCCGTACGAGCAGTACTTC. Protein product: CASSMVGGPYEQYF.

The chain couples TRBV12-5 to TRBJ1-1; tentatively, D is TRBD1 (5 bases). The V and J ends lost 1 base and 3 bases respectively, with 18 bases between them. CDR1 LGHNT and CDR2 FRNRAP come from the germline V gene. This CDR3 is built from 17 residues. The CDR3 is CASGLGWGDRSHTEAFF. For the CDR3, the DNA is TGTGCTAGTGGTTTGGGGTGGGGAGACAGATCACACACTGAAGCTTTCTTT.

The V and J genes are TRBV6-6 and TRBJ1-2; D may be TRBD1 (6 bases). The CDR3 is 14 amino acids. Germline lookup yields CDR1 MNHNY and CDR2 SVGAGI (reference sequence). V lost 5 bases to trimming and J lost 4 bases, with 14 bases between them. CDR3 loop: CASSIRGEGYGYTF. In DNA form, the CDR3 reads TGTGCCAGCAGTATCAGGGGTGAGGGCTATGGCTACACCTTC.

The V and J genes are TRBV13 and TRBJ1-2, with a possible D match to TRBD1 (5 bases). V was cut by 2 bases and J by 4 bases, with 11 bases left in between. The CDR3 sequence is 14 residues long. Germline-derived CDR1 and CDR2 are PRHDT and FYEKMQ (reference sequence). CDR3 region: CASSLRRGGYGYTF. CDR3 bases: TGTGCCAGCAGCTTAAGACGGGGGGGCTATGGCTACACCTTC.

This clone has only one observation. The genes are TRBV18 and TRBJ1-2, with 10 bases lining up with TRBD1. Germline-derived CDR1 and CDR2 are KGHSH and LQKENI. Trimming took 3 bases from V and 0 from J; bases not matched to a gene: 7. CDR3 length equals 17 residues. CDR3 region: CASSPTDRGVANYGYTF. The CDR3 DNA follows: TGTGCCAGCTCACCGACGGACAGGGGGGTCGCTAACTATGGCTACACCTTC.

The V gene is TRBV5-6, the J gene TRBJ1-2; D uncertain. CDR1 SGHDT and CDR2 YYEEEE come from the germline V gene. CDR3 size: 10 residues. V dropped 2 bases and J dropped 4 bases, with 0 bases sitting between them. As DNA, the CDR3 is TGTGCCAGCAGCTTCTATGGCTACACCTTC. This encodes CASSFYGYTF. Drawing the rest from reference TRBV5-6 and TRBJ1-2, the complete variable domain is DAGVTQSPTHLIKTRGQQVTLRCSPKSGHDTVSWYQQALGQGPQFIFQYYEEEERQRGNFPDRFSGHQFPNYSSELNVNALLLGDSALYLCASSFYGYTFGSGTRLTVV.

This clone showed up just a few times. V usage is TRBV19 and J usage is TRBJ2-1; possibly TRBD1 or TRBD2 for D (5 bases each). This CDR3 has 12 residues. Germline V gene sequence: CDR1 LNHDA, CDR2 SQIVND (reference sequence). The germline V and J ends were trimmed by 2 bases and 11 bases, with 10 bases remaining between them. The CDR3 region has the DNA TGTGCCAGTAGTATACTGGGGGACCAGCAGTTCTTC. Residues: CASSILGDQQFF.

CDR3 nucleotides: TGTGCCAGCAGTGAAGATGGGACCTCATGGGAGACCCAGTACTTC. Translated: CASSEDGTSWETQYF. J is TRBJ2-5 and V is TRBV25-1, with D perhaps TRBD1 or TRBD2 (5 bases each). The CDR3 runs 15 residues. Germline lookup yields CDR1 MGHDK and CDR2 SYGVNS. V was clipped by 2 bases and J by 5 bases, with 15 bases between them.

This clone is a singleton in its sample. This rearrangement joins TRBV5-4 to TRBJ2-5, with a possible D match to TRBD2 (5 bases). CDR1 SGHNT and CDR2 YYREEE come from the germline V gene (reference sequence). V lost 1 base and J 5 bases, leaving 12 bases between the germline ends. The CDR3 length is 14 residues. This CDR3 is CASSLLKAEETQYF. CDR3 coding DNA: TGTGCCAGCAGCTTGTTAAAAGCGGAGGAGACCCAGTACTTC.

The gene calls are TRBV2 and TRBJ2-7; TRBD1 aligns across 10 bases. The CDR3 length is 16 residues. The germline CDR1 and CDR2 sequences are SNHLY and FYNNEI. V shed 6 bases, J shed 1 base, and the junction held 9 bases outside the gene matches. The CDR3 DNA follows: TGTGCCAGCAGAGGACTGCGGGACAGGGGTTCCTACGAGCAGTACTTC. This translates into CASRGLRDRGSYEQYF.

The chain uses TRBV11-2 and TRBJ2-7; 10 positions agree with TRBD1. Trimming removed 6 bases from V and 3 bases from J; junction bases left unmatched: 8. Looked up from germline, CDR1 is SGHAT and CDR2 is FQNNGV. The CDR3 extends over 15 amino acids. The CDR3 spells CASSLTGGRSYEQYF. The CDR3 nucleotides are TGTGCCAGCAGTTTGACAGGGGGCCGGAGCTACGAGCAGTACTTC.